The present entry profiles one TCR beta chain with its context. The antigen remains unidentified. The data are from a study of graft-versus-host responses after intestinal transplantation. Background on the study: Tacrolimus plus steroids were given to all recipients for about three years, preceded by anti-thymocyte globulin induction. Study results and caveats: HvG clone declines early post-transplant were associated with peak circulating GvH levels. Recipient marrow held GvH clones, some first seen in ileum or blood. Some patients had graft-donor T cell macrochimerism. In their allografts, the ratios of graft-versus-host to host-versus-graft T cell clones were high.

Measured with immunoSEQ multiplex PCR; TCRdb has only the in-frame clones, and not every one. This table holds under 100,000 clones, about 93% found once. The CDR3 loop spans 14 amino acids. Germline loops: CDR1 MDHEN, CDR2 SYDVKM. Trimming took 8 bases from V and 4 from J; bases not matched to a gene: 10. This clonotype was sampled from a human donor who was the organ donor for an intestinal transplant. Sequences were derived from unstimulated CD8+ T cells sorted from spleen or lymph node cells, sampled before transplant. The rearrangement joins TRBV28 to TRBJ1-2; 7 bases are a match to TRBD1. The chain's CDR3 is CASRRDRDFYGYTF. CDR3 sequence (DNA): TGTGCCAGCCGTCGGGACAGAGACTTCTATGGCTACACCTTC.